This T cell receptor beta chain emerged from a study of T and B cells in COVID-19 patients. From blood, 250-500 ng of genomic DNA served as TRB template. TRB rearrangements were amplified by multiplex PCR with BIOMED2 TRB-A/B primers. MiXCR, applied by TCRdb to the multiplex PCR reads, yields one record per CDR3 protein. The sample carries 20,000 to 25,000 distinct CDR3 sequences, about a third recorded once. Trimming pared 7 bases from V and 1 base from J, leaving 10 bases between. This CDR3 region has 13 residues. The V gene's germline CDR1 is MNHNY and CDR2 SVGAGI (reference sequence). The sample comprised blood. The clonotype originates from a human donor who had recovered from COVID-19. V usage is TRBV6-6 and J usage is TRBJ1-1; D uncertain. CDR3 nucleotides: TGTGCCAGCACCGGCGTGGCGAACACTGAAGCTTTCTTT. It encodes CASTGVANTEAFF.